These 7 T cell receptor beta chains were sequenced from one sample in a study of cytomegalovirus exposure and HLA in healthy donors. The table came from immunoSEQ multiplex PCR; TCRdb's copy has only in-frame clones and leaves some out. The table lists 90,000 to 100,000 clones, roughly 89% of them singletons, with roughly 3.9% in the top ten. Specimen: PBMCs. These receptors were obtained from a woman in her twenties or thirties in good health and CMV-seronegative.

This clone was counted once. The chain couples TRBV9 to TRBJ1-3; TRBD1 aligns across 8 bases. The CDR3 runs 19 residues. The junction had 12 bases not matched to a gene; V was cut back by 0 bases and J by 1 base. CDR1 SGDLS and CDR2 YYNGEE come from the germline V gene. Written as DNA, the CDR3 is TGTGCCAGCAGCGTAGATCCGGGCAGGGGGCGGTTTTCTGGAAACACCATATATTTT. Its protein is CASSVDPGRGRFSGNTIYF.

This chain joins TRBV28 and TRBJ1-5; unclear D gene. The CDR3 has 16 residues. Germline lookup yields CDR1 MDHEN and CDR2 SYDVKM. V was shortened by 4 bases and J by 5 bases, with 18 bases between the two germline ends. CDR3 sequence: CASSSVPRVRDQPQHF. CDR3 nucleotide sequence: TGTGCCAGCAGTTCGGTCCCCCGGGTCCGGGATCAGCCCCAGCATTTT.

V is TRBV28 and J is TRBJ1-6; D is possibly TRBD1 (6 bases). The CDR3 is 13 amino acids. V gave up 8 bases and J gave up 10 bases, with 15 bases separating them. Germline V gene sequence: CDR1 MDHEN, CDR2 SYDVKM. In DNA, the CDR3 is TGTGCCAGCTCACAGGGTCCTCAGTCACCCCTCCACTTT. This sequence encodes CASSQGPQSPLHF.

CDR3 sequence reads: CASSLRTSGGSSYNEQFF. DNA for the CDR3: TGTGCCAGCAGCTTGAGGACTAGCGGGGGCAGCTCCTACAATGAGCAGTTCTTC. The chain is built from TRBV9 and TRBJ2-1, with 13 bases aligning to TRBD2. The ends lost 4 bases at V and 0 bases at J; junction bases unmatched: 7. Germline loops: CDR1 SGDLS, CDR2 YYNGEE. This CDR3 contains 18 residues.

This chain connects TRBV19 to TRBJ2-7; tentatively, D is TRBD1 (6 bases). CDR1 and CDR2 from the germline V gene are LNHDA and SQIVND (reference sequence). V lost 6 bases to trimming and J lost 6 bases, with 12 bases between them. This CDR3 has 12 residues. The CDR3 loop is CASSRTDLEQYF. CDR3 coding DNA: TGTGCCAGTAGCAGGACAGATCTCGAGCAGTACTTC. Based on the CDR3 plus reference TRBV19 and TRBJ2-7, the full variable domain is DGGITQSPKYLFRKEGQNVTLSCEQNLNHDAMYWYRQDPGQGLRLIYYSQIVNDFQKGDIAEGYSVSREKKESFPLTVTSAQKNPTAFYLCASSRTDLEQYFGPGTRLTVT.

The chain couples TRBV28 to TRBJ2-3; 8 bases are shared with TRBD2. Germline CDR1 reads MDHEN; CDR2 reads SYDVKM. The V and J ends lost 3 bases and 3 bases, in that order; junction bases with no gene match: 14. The CDR3 has 18 amino acids. CDR3 DNA: TGTGCCAGCAGTTTGGGGCTAGCGGGTAACGGGGGTACAGATACGCAGTATTTT. It encodes CASSLGLAGNGGTDTQYF.

The chain recombines TRBV28 with TRBJ1-1, with D possibly being TRBD1 (5 bases). V was trimmed by 2 bases and J by 1 base, leaving 5 bases between them. Germline V gene sequence: CDR1 MDHEN, CDR2 SYDVKM. The CDR3 length is 13 residues. CDR3 bases: TGTGCCAGCAGTTTAGGACAGAACACTGAAGCTTTCTTT. As protein: CASSLGQNTEAFF.